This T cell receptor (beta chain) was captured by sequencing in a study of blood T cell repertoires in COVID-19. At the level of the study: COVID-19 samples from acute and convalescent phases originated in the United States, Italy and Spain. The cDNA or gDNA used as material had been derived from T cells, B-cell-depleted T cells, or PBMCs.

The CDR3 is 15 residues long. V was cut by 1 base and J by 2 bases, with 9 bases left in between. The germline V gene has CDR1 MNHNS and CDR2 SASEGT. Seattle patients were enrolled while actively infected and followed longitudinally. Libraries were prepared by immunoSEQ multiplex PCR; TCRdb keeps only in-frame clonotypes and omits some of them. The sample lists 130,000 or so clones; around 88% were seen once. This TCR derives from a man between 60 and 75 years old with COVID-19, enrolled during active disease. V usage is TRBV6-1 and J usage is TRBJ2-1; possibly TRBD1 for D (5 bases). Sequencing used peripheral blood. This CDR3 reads CASSEVRQTYNEQFF. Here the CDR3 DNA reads TGTGCCAGCAGTGAAGTGAGACAGACCTACAATGAGCAGTTCTTC.